Listed below are T cell receptor beta chains from one sample, sequenced in a study of blood T cell repertoires in COVID-19. The protocol was immunoSEQ multiplex PCR, while the TCRdb copy is restricted to in-frame clones and leaves out a portion. The table shows around 270,000 clones, with 75% to 95% occurring only once. The sample comprised peripheral blood. The receptors shown here come from a person in their late teens or twenties with COVID-19, enrolled during active disease. The CDR3 runs from the conserved cysteine through the conserved F or W. Only part of the rows carry a size: once, few, many, or a class if the clone is expanded.

-,TRBV19,TRBJ2-1,CASSILGLASGNEQFF
-,TRBV6-2/TRBV6-3,TRBJ2-7,CASSYSRLAGGSYEQYF
-,TRBV5-1,TRBJ2-7,CASSLETESYEQYF
-,TRBV29-1,TRBJ1-3,CSGQSAGGNTIYF
-,TRBV10-3,TRBJ2-1,CAISDSGTRFSYNEQFF
-,TRBV6-5,TRBJ2-2,CASRSGTRNTGELFF
few,TRBV6-4,TRBJ2-3,CASSDPWVERGCGEDTQYF
-,TRBV11-2,TRBJ1-2,CASSVRRGAGGGYTF
-,TRBV6-2/TRBV6-3,TRBJ2-1,CASSSQGPDNEQFF
-,TRBV11-2,TRBJ2-6,CASSLGQGAAGANVLTF
-,TRBV6-6,TRBJ1-1,CASLLNTEAFF
-,TRBV25-1,TRBJ2-5,CASSERVEDGQETQYF
-,TRBV29-1,TRBJ2-7,CSVDTGTQHEQYF
-,TRBV5-4,TRBJ1-6,CASSLQVDRWNSYNSPLHF
-,TRBV4-1,TRBJ2-7,CASSQDQASYEQYF
once,TRBV18,TRBJ1-4,CASSPGLQGAREKLFF
-,TRBV9,TRBJ1-2,CASSVAPTGVNYGYTF
-,TRBV27,TRBJ2-7,CASSVQGAHEQYF
-,TRBV5-1,TRBJ2-7,CASSLTSGSYEQYF
few,TRBV27,TRBJ2-2,CASRGLAGTGELFF
-,TRBV12-3/TRBV12-4,TRBJ1-4,CASRAEGELFF
-,TRBV6-6,TRBJ1-2,CASSYGPAANYGYTF
-,TRBV5-1,TRBJ1-1,CASSVPGQLTEAFF
-,TRBV2,TRBJ1-3,CASSEAAIRNTIYF
-,TRBV20-1,TRBJ1-2,CSARAGNGYTF
-,TRBV4-1,TRBJ2-7,CASSPGLAGGLKAYEQYF
once,TRBV7-9,TRBJ1-4,CASSPDGLAGGWREKLFF
once,TRBV6-2/TRBV6-3,TRBJ2-5,CASSYWREVQETQYF
once,TRBV3-1/TRBV3-2,TRBJ2-1,CASSQDRLTGTQFF
-,TRBV28,TRBJ2-1,CASRGGPGTGGFNEQFF
-,TRBV9,TRBJ2-5,CASSVGGSGTQYF
-,TRBV28,TRBJ1-2,CASTTRGQGIPNYGYTF
-,TRBV11-3,TRBJ2-7,CASSSQQGRHEQYF
-,TRBV14,TRBJ2-2,CASSLFLQGTGELFF
-,TRBV5-1,TRBJ2-3,CASSLALSTDTQYF
-,TRBV27,TRBJ1-3,CASSLSITGGNTIYF
-,TRBV19,TRBJ2-2,CASGAGGTGELFF
-,TRBV2,TRBJ1-4,CASSEALQGLGTNEKLFF
-,TRBV2,TRBJ1-2,CASIRGISKLGYTF
-,TRBV6-5,TRBJ1-2,CASSRGQAGGYTF
-,TRBV5-1,TRBJ2-1,CASSLGAYNEQFF
once,TRBV5-1,TRBJ1-3,CASSRTSSGNTIYF
-,TRBV6-6,TRBJ2-7,CASKGTRDEQYF
-,TRBV2,TRBJ2-2,CASSNPLGEGVGTGELFF
-,TRBV28,TRBJ2-3,CASSSPPSTGTDTQYF
-,TRBV2,TRBJ2-7,CASSEGGRAAHEQYF
-,TRBV6-5,TRBJ1-5,CASRQGHSNQPQHF
-,TRBV10-3,TRBJ2-4,CATSDTKNIQYF
once,TRBV5-1,TRBJ1-5,CASSLGGGGQPQHF
-,TRBV6-1,TRBJ2-7,CASSDRGLDEQYF
-,TRBV5-1,TRBJ2-7,CASSFGTGPSYEQYF
-,TRBV5-1,TRBJ1-1,CASSLETDGNTEAFF
-,TRBV24-1,TRBJ1-1,CATSRGTEAFF